Listed below are T cell receptor beta chains from one sample, sequenced in a study of T cells in Graves' hyperthyroidism and ophthalmopathy. Via MiXCR, TCRdb re-called the multiplex PCR reads, giving one row per CDR3 protein. This table has about 610,000 distinct CDR3 sequences, around 15% appearing once. Sequencing was carried out using blood. The receptors originated from a woman in her 40s with Graves' ophthalmopathy. Both conserved end residues are part of each CDR3. A D gene is named only where the DNA matches it firmly. Only some rows state a clone size, as once, few, many or a class for expanded clones.

v_gene: TRBV27
j_gene: TRBJ1-5
abundance: many
d_gene: TRBD1
CDR3nt: TGTGCCAGCAGTTTATCGGGAAAAGGGACAGGCTATCAGCCCCAGCATTTT
CDR3aa: CASSLSGKGTGYQPQHF

v_gene: TRBV2
j_gene: TRBJ1-1
abundance: NA
d_gene: NA
CDR3nt: TGTGCCAGCCGACGGGGGCGAGTGAACACTGAAGCTTTCTTT
CDR3aa: CASRRGRVNTEAFF

v_gene: TRBV24-1
j_gene: TRBJ2-3
abundance: many
d_gene: NA
CDR3nt: TGTGCCACCAGTGATTTGGAGGGGGACACAGATACGCAGTATTTT
CDR3aa: CATSDLEGDTDTQYF

v_gene: TRBV5-1
j_gene: TRBJ1-2
abundance: many
d_gene: NA
CDR3nt: TGCGCCAGCAGCTTAACAGCCGTCGCTAACTATGGCTACACCTTC
CDR3aa: CASSLTAVANYGYTF

v_gene: TRBV28
j_gene: TRBJ2-7
abundance: many
d_gene: TRBD2
CDR3nt: TGTGCCAGCAGCCGATCGGGAGGGGGCTCCTACGAGCAGTACTTC
CDR3aa: CASSRSGGGSYEQYF

v_gene: TRBV10-3
j_gene: TRBJ1-2
abundance: many
d_gene: NA
CDR3nt: TGTGCCATAAATTCAGATTCTAACTATGGCTACACCTTC
CDR3aa: CAINSDSNYGYTF

v_gene: TRBV20-1
j_gene: TRBJ1-1
abundance: many
d_gene: TRBD1
CDR3nt: TGCAGTGCTATCGACAGGGGGATGACTGAAGCTTTCTTT
CDR3aa: CSAIDRGMTEAFF

v_gene: TRBV12-3/TRBV12-4
j_gene: TRBJ2-7
abundance: many
d_gene: NA
CDR3nt: TGTGCCAGCAGCTCGAGGGGCTACGAGCAGTACTTC
CDR3aa: CASSSRGYEQYF

v_gene: TRBV11-1
j_gene: TRBJ2-3
abundance: many
d_gene: TRBD1
CDR3nt: TGTGCCAGCAGCTCAACGGACAGGGGGCAAGATACGCAGTATTTT
CDR3aa: CASSSTDRGQDTQYF

v_gene: TRBV5-6
j_gene: TRBJ2-5
abundance: many
d_gene: NA
CDR3nt: TGTGCCAGCAGCGGAAACCGGGACTACCAAGAGACCCAGTACTTC
CDR3aa: CASSGNRDYQETQYF

v_gene: TRBV6-1
j_gene: TRBJ1-2
abundance: many
d_gene: NA
CDR3nt: TGTGCCAGCAGCTCAGGGGCCGGCGGCTACACCTTC
CDR3aa: CASSSGAGGYTF

v_gene: TRBV12-3/TRBV12-4
j_gene: TRBJ1-2
abundance: few
d_gene: NA
CDR3nt: TGTGCCAGCACCCCAGCGGGAGGGTCCGGGGAGGATGGCTACACCTTC
CDR3aa: CASTPAGGSGEDGYTF

v_gene: TRBV7-9
j_gene: TRBJ1-1
abundance: few
d_gene: NA
CDR3nt: TGTGCCAGCAGCCCTAGACTTATTAACACTGAAGCTTTCTTT
CDR3aa: CASSPRLINTEAFF

v_gene: TRBV20-1
j_gene: TRBJ2-7
abundance: few
d_gene: TRBD2
CDR3nt: TGCAGTGCTAGTCCTACGGGGGGGACCCCTTACGAGCAGTACTTC
CDR3aa: CSASPTGGTPYEQYF

v_gene: TRBV6-2/TRBV6-3
j_gene: TRBJ2-5
abundance: many
d_gene: TRBD2
CDR3nt: TGTGCCAGCAGTTACTCGGCTAGCGGGATGACTGACACAGAGACCCAGTACTTC
CDR3aa: CASSYSASGMTDTETQYF

v_gene: TRBV12-3/TRBV12-4
j_gene: TRBJ2-1
abundance: many
d_gene: NA
CDR3nt: TGTGCCAGCAGTTTACTACGTCCCTCGGGGCGGGAGTTCTTC
CDR3aa: CASSLLRPSGREFF

v_gene: TRBV5-4
j_gene: TRBJ2-7
abundance: few
d_gene: TRBD2
CDR3nt: TGTGCCAGCAGCTTCACAAGGACTAGCGGGATTTCCTACGAGCAGTACTTC
CDR3aa: CASSFTRTSGISYEQYF

v_gene: TRBV19
j_gene: TRBJ1-6
abundance: many
d_gene: TRBD1
CDR3nt: TGTGCCAGTAGTATAGGAGGGGACAGGGTGCGATACTCACCCCTCCACTTT
CDR3aa: CASSIGGDRVRYSPLHF

v_gene: TRBV7-9
j_gene: TRBJ1-1
abundance: many
d_gene: NA
CDR3nt: TGTGCCAGCAGCTGGGGAGGCAGCACTGAAGCTTTCTTT
CDR3aa: CASSWGGSTEAFF

v_gene: TRBV2
j_gene: TRBJ2-4
abundance: many
d_gene: TRBD1
CDR3nt: TGTGCCAGCAGTGTTACGGGACAGGGAAACATTCAGTACTTC
CDR3aa: CASSVTGQGNIQYF

v_gene: TRBV5-8
j_gene: TRBJ2-5
abundance: NA
d_gene: TRBD2
CDR3nt: TGTGCCAGCAGCCCGGGACTAGCGGGAGGTCTTTGGGAGACCCAGTACTTC
CDR3aa: CASSPGLAGGLWETQYF

v_gene: TRBV29-1
j_gene: TRBJ1-2
abundance: few
d_gene: TRBD1
CDR3nt: TGCAGCGTTGACGAGGGACAGGGGAACTATGGCTACACCTTC
CDR3aa: CSVDEGQGNYGYTF

v_gene: TRBV28
j_gene: TRBJ2-7
abundance: many
d_gene: TRBD1
CDR3nt: TGTGCCAGCAGCCCTCCAGGGGGCATGGACGAGCAGTACTTC
CDR3aa: CASSPPGGMDEQYF

v_gene: TRBV7-9
j_gene: TRBJ2-7
abundance: many
d_gene: NA
CDR3nt: TGTGCCAGCAGCTTAGAATTGGGATACGAGCAGTACTTC
CDR3aa: CASSLELGYEQYF

v_gene: TRBV6-2/TRBV6-3
j_gene: TRBJ2-5
abundance: many
d_gene: NA
CDR3nt: TGTGCCAGCAGTCCCTCGTCAGCCTTCCAAGAGACCCAGTACTTC
CDR3aa: CASSPSSAFQETQYF

v_gene: TRBV9
j_gene: TRBJ1-6
abundance: NA
d_gene: NA
CDR3nt: TGTGCCAGCAGCGTAGGGCAACCAAATTCACCCCTCCACTTT
CDR3aa: CASSVGQPNSPLHF

v_gene: TRBV20-1
j_gene: TRBJ2-7
abundance: many
d_gene: NA
CDR3nt: TGCAGTGCCAACGACCATAGGGCCTCCTACGAGCAGTACTTC
CDR3aa: CSANDHRASYEQYF

v_gene: TRBV4-1
j_gene: TRBJ2-7
abundance: few
d_gene: NA
CDR3nt: TGCGCCAGCAGCCAAGGGTCGCAGGGAGGTAGCAACGAGCAGTACTTC
CDR3aa: CASSQGSQGGSNEQYF

v_gene: TRBV28
j_gene: TRBJ2-7
abundance: NA
d_gene: NA
CDR3nt: TGTGCCAGCAGCTCGGGCGAGCAGTACTTC
CDR3aa: CASSSGEQYF

v_gene: TRBV30
j_gene: TRBJ1-2
abundance: many
d_gene: TRBD1
CDR3nt: TGTGCCTGGAGTGGACAGGGCTATGGCTACACCTTC
CDR3aa: CAWSGQGYGYTF

v_gene: TRBV12-5
j_gene: TRBJ1-2
abundance: NA
d_gene: NA
CDR3nt: TGTGCTAGCGGTTTGGGAAGGGACTATGGCTACACCTTC
CDR3aa: CASGLGRDYGYTF

v_gene: TRBV6-1
j_gene: TRBJ2-7
abundance: many
d_gene: NA
CDR3nt: TGTGCCAGCAGTGAAGGGACAGTTGGAGCTGGAGAGCAGTACTTC
CDR3aa: CASSEGTVGAGEQYF

v_gene: TRBV4-2
j_gene: TRBJ2-7
abundance: many
d_gene: TRBD1
CDR3nt: TGTGCCAGCAGCCAACGGACAGGGGACGAGCAGTACTTC
CDR3aa: CASSQRTGDEQYF

v_gene: TRBV9
j_gene: TRBJ2-5
abundance: many
d_gene: NA
CDR3nt: TGTGCCAGCAGCGTAGAAAGCCCCGAGACCCAGTACTTC
CDR3aa: CASSVESPETQYF

v_gene: TRBV12-3/TRBV12-4
j_gene: TRBJ1-1
abundance: NA
d_gene: NA
CDR3nt: TGTGCCAGCAGCCGGGGGGCTAAGCCTGAAGCTTTCTTT
CDR3aa: CASSRGAKPEAFF

v_gene: TRBV28
j_gene: TRBJ2-7
abundance: many
d_gene: TRBD2
CDR3nt: TGTGCCAGCAGTTTCTCCGGGACTAGCGGGAGTACCCCCTACGAGCAGTACTTC
CDR3aa: CASSFSGTSGSTPYEQYF

v_gene: TRBV27
j_gene: TRBJ1-1
abundance: NA
d_gene: TRBD1
CDR3nt: TGTGCCAGCAATAAAGGGACAGGGGGTAGTACTGAAGCTTTCTTT
CDR3aa: CASNKGTGGSTEAFF

v_gene: TRBV12-3/TRBV12-4
j_gene: TRBJ1-2
abundance: many
d_gene: NA
CDR3nt: TGTGCCAGCAGTTTCGACCGCCAGGGGTCCTATGGCTACACCTTC
CDR3aa: CASSFDRQGSYGYTF

v_gene: TRBV2
j_gene: TRBJ2-5
abundance: NA
d_gene: NA
CDR3nt: TGTGCCAGCAGTGTAGGGGGGTTGGAGACCCAGTACTTC
CDR3aa: CASSVGGLETQYF

v_gene: TRBV20-1
j_gene: TRBJ1-5
abundance: few
d_gene: NA
CDR3nt: TGCAGTGCTAGACCCGTGGGACCAGGTCAGCCCCAGCATTTT
CDR3aa: CSARPVGPGQPQHF

v_gene: TRBV29-1
j_gene: TRBJ2-7
abundance: NA
d_gene: TRBD1
CDR3nt: TGCAGCGTCCTCCCTGACAGGGGGCGCGGCGAGCAGTACTTC
CDR3aa: CSVLPDRGRGEQYF

v_gene: TRBV12-3/TRBV12-4
j_gene: TRBJ2-7
abundance: many
d_gene: NA
CDR3nt: TGTGCCAGCAGTCTGGGACCTGTTGCTAGCGAGCAGTACTTC
CDR3aa: CASSLGPVASEQYF

v_gene: TRBV20-1
j_gene: TRBJ2-7
abundance: NA
d_gene: TRBD2
CDR3nt: TGCAGTGCTCGGACTAGCGGGAAACCCCACGAGCAGTACTTC
CDR3aa: CSARTSGKPHEQYF

v_gene: TRBV19
j_gene: TRBJ2-7
abundance: many
d_gene: TRBD2
CDR3nt: TGTGCCAGTAGCAGGACTAGCGGAACCCTGGCGGAGCAGTACTTC
CDR3aa: CASSRTSGTLAEQYF

v_gene: TRBV2
j_gene: TRBJ2-7
abundance: many
d_gene: NA
CDR3nt: TGTGCCAGCAGTGAAGCAAGCGGTCGATCCTACGAGCAGTACTTC
CDR3aa: CASSEASGRSYEQYF

v_gene: TRBV28
j_gene: TRBJ2-7
abundance: many
d_gene: NA
CDR3nt: TGTGCCAGCAGTCCCAGGTACGAGCAGTACTTC
CDR3aa: CASSPRYEQYF

v_gene: TRBV3-1
j_gene: TRBJ1-1
abundance: few
d_gene: NA
CDR3nt: TGTGCCAGCAGCTTAGGAGATCACATGAACACTGAAGCTTTCTTT
CDR3aa: CASSLGDHMNTEAFF

v_gene: TRBV28
j_gene: TRBJ2-7
abundance: many
d_gene: NA
CDR3nt: TGTGCCAGCAGTCTCCTCCTCCCACCCAATGATAGGGAGCAGTACTTC
CDR3aa: CASSLLLPPNDREQYF

v_gene: TRBV20-1
j_gene: TRBJ2-2
abundance: many
d_gene: TRBD1
CDR3nt: TGCAGTGCTAGAGCGTCGGACAAAGGGACAGGGGGCGATGGCACCGGGGAGCTGTTTTTT
CDR3aa: CSARASDKGTGGDGTGELFF

v_gene: TRBV6-7
j_gene: TRBJ2-5
abundance: many
d_gene: NA
CDR3nt: TGTGCCAGCAGTTACTCGTCCGGCCAGACCCAGTACTTC
CDR3aa: CASSYSSGQTQYF

v_gene: TRBV6-1
j_gene: TRBJ1-2
abundance: many
d_gene: TRBD1
CDR3nt: TGTGCCAGCTCCAGGGGGGCGGACGCCATGTATGGCTACACCTTC
CDR3aa: CASSRGADAMYGYTF

v_gene: TRBV15
j_gene: TRBJ1-1
abundance: many
d_gene: TRBD1
CDR3nt: TGTGCCACCAGCACCAGGACAGGGAGGACTGAAGCTTTCTTT
CDR3aa: CATSTRTGRTEAFF

v_gene: TRBV6-2/TRBV6-3
j_gene: TRBJ1-2
abundance: many
d_gene: NA
CDR3nt: TGTGCCAGCACCCAGCGGGAGAACTATGGCTACACCTTC
CDR3aa: CASTQRENYGYTF